The 20 T cell receptor beta chains listed next were all sequenced from one sample in a study of T cell changes during pregnancy in multiple sclerosis. Sequencing was performed with immunoSEQ multiplex PCR; in TCRdb, only in-frame clones are kept and a portion is missing. Among roughly 46,000 clones, roughly 93% were seen once, and the ten largest hold about 4.5%. The sample here was CD8+ T cells from peripheral blood mononuclear cells, taken in the first trimester of pregnancy. These receptors came from a female donor with multiple sclerosis, enrolled in a pregnancy study.

This chain uses TRBV4-1 with TRBJ2-2; possible D gene TRBD1, 5 bases. The V gene's germline CDR1 is MGHRA and CDR2 YSYEKL. CDR3 length: 14 residues. V was cut by 4 bases and J by 1 base, with 7 bases left in between. DNA of the CDR3: TGCGCCAGCAGCCGGGGCCTGAACACCGGGGAGCTGTTTTTT. Residues: CASSRGLNTGELFF.

The chain uses TRBV21-1 and TRBJ1-5; the D segment call TRBD1 is taken from the table without a DNA check. TRBV21-1 is noted as a pseudogene. This CDR3 is 13 amino acids long. The CDR3 protein is CASSNISNQPQHF. In DNA form, the CDR3 reads TGTGCCAGCAGCAACATTAGCAATCAGCCCCAGCATTTT.

This rearrangement joins TRBV19 to TRBJ2-3; TRBD1 might be the D (5 bases). Trimming cost V 3 bases and J 1 base, with 17 bases left between them. Germline V gene sequence: CDR1 LNHDA, CDR2 SQIVND (reference sequence). The CDR3 spans 17 residues. CDR3 sequence reads: CASSILGQGSGTDTQYF. The CDR3 DNA sequence: TGTGCCAGTAGTATTTTAGGGCAGGGAAGCGGCACAGATACGCAGTATTTT. Looking up the rest from reference TRBV19 and TRBJ2-3 gives the full variable domain: DGGITQSPKYLFRKEGQNVTLSCEQNLNHDAMYWYRQDPGQGLRLIYYSQIVNDFQKGDIAEGYSVSREKKESFPLTVTSAQKNPTAFYLCASSILGQGSGTDTQYFGPGTRLTVL.

This chain uses TRBV9 with TRBJ2-2, with D maybe TRBD2 (6 bases). This CDR3 region has 16 residues. Between the trimmed V and J ends, which lost 4 bases and 6 bases, there was a span of 19 bases. CDR1 and CDR2 from the germline V gene are SGDLS and YYNGEE. CDR3 region: CASSPRDSISAGELFF. The CDR3 bases are TGTGCCAGCAGCCCGCGGGACTCTATATCCGCCGGGGAGCTGTTTTTT.

The chain is built from TRBV6-1 and TRBJ1-1; TRBD1 aligns across 8 bases. The CDR3 runs 14 residues. Germline CDR1 reads MNHNS; CDR2 reads SASEGT. V lost 10 bases to trimming and J lost 3 bases; unmatched junction nucleotides: 10. This CDR3 reads CANEWAGGDTEAFF. The CDR3 DNA follows: TGTGCCAACGAATGGGCAGGGGGCGACACTGAAGCTTTCTTT.

V gene TRBV29-1 combines with J gene TRBJ1-1; a weak D match, TRBD1 (5 bases). CDR3 size: 13 residues. The germline gives CDR1 SQVTM, CDR2 ANQGSEA. Trimming shortened V by 6 bases and J by 4 bases, and 15 bases separated the two germline ends. The CDR3 DNA reads TGCAGCGTCTGCCGCAGGGAGGGCACTGAAGCTTTCTTT. Protein: CSVCRREGTEAFF.

The V gene is TRBV28, the J gene TRBJ1-2; 10 nucleotides agree with TRBD1. The CDR3 runs to 15 residues. V shed 6 bases, J shed 4 bases, and the junction held 8 bases outside the gene matches. Germline values: CDR1 MDHEN, CDR2 SYDVKM. CDR3 loop: CASSRGQGVSYGYTF. The CDR3 coding sequence is TGTGCCAGCAGCCGCGGACAGGGGGTTAGCTATGGCTACACCTTC.

This chain uses TRBV7-8 with TRBJ2-1; tentative D call: TRBD2 (6 bases). The CDR3 loop spans 20 amino acids. V lost 5 bases and J 9 bases, leaving 35 bases between the germline ends. CDR1 SGHVS and CDR2 FQNEAQ come from the germline V gene. CDR3 nucleotides: TGTGCCAGCAGCCAGGCCAGTGGACTACGCCCGATTCCCGGAGGGTCTGAGCAGTTCTTC. It specifies CASSQASGLRPIPGGSEQFF. Together with reference TRBV7-8 and TRBJ2-1, the CDR3 gives the full variable domain: GAGVSQSPRYKVAKRGQDVALRCDPISGHVSLFWYQQALGQGPEFLTYFQNEAQLDKSGLPSDRFFAERPEGSVSTLKIQRTQQEDSAVYLCASSQASGLRPIPGGSEQFFGPGTRLTVL.

The rearrangement links TRBV7-9 to TRBJ2-4; D might be TRBD2 (6 bases). V was pared by 2 bases and J by 5 bases, with 7 bases between. Germline values: CDR1 SEHNR, CDR2 FQNEAQ (reference sequence). The CDR3 consists of 13 residues. CDR3 amino acids: CASSLTGENIQYF. In DNA, the CDR3 is TGTGCCAGCAGCTTAACGGGGGAAAACATTCAGTACTTC.

V and J are TRBV6-6 and TRBJ1-1; D is ambiguous. V was trimmed by 7 bases and J by 3 bases, leaving 18 bases between them. Germline assignment: CDR1 MNHNY and CDR2 SVGAGI (reference sequence). This CDR3 is built from 15 residues. The CDR3 is CASIGTARRYTEAFF. In nucleotides, the CDR3 is TGTGCCAGCATCGGTACAGCTAGGAGGTACACTGAAGCTTTCTTT.

The chain uses TRBV6-5 and TRBJ2-1; 7 bases map to TRBD2. Per germline, CDR1 MNHEY and CDR2 SVGAGI. The V segment lost 0 bases and the J segment 16 bases; nucleotides outside the gene matches: 18. CDR3 size: 16 residues. In DNA form, the CDR3 reads TGTGCCAGCAGTTACTCCTACGACCTGCGGGAGTACCCCCCCTTCTTC. Its protein product is CASSYSYDLREYPPFF.

The V call is TRBV13, the J call TRBJ1-2; 10 nucleotides align to TRBD1. CDR1 is PRHDT and CDR2 is FYEKMQ in the germline V gene (reference sequence). This CDR3 region has 15 residues. Unmatched junction bases numbered 7, after V lost 5 bases and J lost 4 bases. CDR3 DNA: TGTGCCAGCAGCCCAGGACAGGGGGATTTCTATGGCTACACCTTC. Translated, it gives CASSPGQGDFYGYTF. Full variable domain (rest looked up from reference TRBV13 and TRBJ1-2): AAGVIQSPRHLIKEKRETATLKCYPIPRHDTVYWYQQGPGQDPQFLISFYEKMQSDKGSIPDRFSAQQFSDYHSELNMSSLELGDSALYFCASSPGQGDFYGYTFGSGTRLTVV.

This clone has more than one count but fewer than ten. The chain recombines TRBV27 with TRBJ1-1, with D perhaps TRBD1 (5 bases). CDR3 size: 13 residues. Germline-derived CDR1 and CDR2 are MNHEY and SMNVEV (reference sequence). Trimming pared 2 bases from V and 4 bases from J, leaving 8 bases between. Here the CDR3 DNA reads TGTGCCAGCAGTTTAGGACAAAGCACTGAAGCTTTCTTT. As protein: CASSLGQSTEAFF.

The chain links TRBV27 to TRBJ2-7; TRBD1 matches at 9 bases. The CDR3 is 15 residues long. V dropped 9 bases and J dropped 2; count of bases not matched to a gene: 11. Germline V gene sequence: CDR1 MNHEY, CDR2 SMNVEV (reference sequence). CDR3 region: CASRFPGQGPYEQYF. CDR3 nucleotides: TGTGCCAGTCGTTTTCCGGGACAGGGTCCCTACGAGCAGTACTTC.

The chain couples TRBV7-9 to TRBJ2-1; 10 bases match TRBD2. This CDR3 comprises 16 residues. V dropped 2 bases and J dropped 7; count of bases not matched to a gene: 8. CDR1 is SEHNR, CDR2 FQNEAQ, per germline (reference sequence). This chain's CDR3 is CASSLKPAGGENEQFF. The DNA of the CDR3 is TGTGCCAGCAGCTTAAAGCCAGCGGGGGGGGAGAATGAGCAGTTCTTC.

The gene calls are TRBV7-6 and TRBJ2-5, with 15 bases fitting TRBD2. The CDR3 is 16 amino acids. Germline lookup yields CDR1 SGHVS and CDR2 FNYEAQ. The junction had 4 bases not matched to a gene; V was cut back by 4 bases and J by 4 bases. Here the CDR3 reads CASSWGLAGGGETQYF. The CDR3 nucleotides are TGTGCCAGCAGCTGGGGACTAGCGGGAGGAGGAGAGACCCAGTACTTC.

The V and J genes are TRBV2 and TRBJ2-7; TRBD1 is a possible D gene (6 bases). V lost 8 bases and J 2 bases, leaving 10 bases between the germline ends. Germline values: CDR1 SNHLY, CDR2 FYNNEI. The length of the CDR3 is 12 residues. The CDR3 region is CASQNRAYEQYF. For the CDR3, the DNA is TGTGCCAGCCAGAACAGGGCCTACGAGCAGTACTTC.

The chain carries TRBV13 and TRBJ1-2; D is undetermined. This CDR3 spans 15 amino acids. Looked up from germline, CDR1 is PRHDT and CDR2 is FYEKMQ (reference sequence). V lost 4 bases and J 4 bases, leaving 16 bases between the germline ends. The CDR3 DNA follows: TGTGCCAGCAGCTCCGATCTAACAGTCCCCTATGGCTACACCTTC. Translated: CASSSDLTVPYGYTF. The variable domain in full, completed from reference TRBV13 and TRBJ1-2, reads AAGVIQSPRHLIKEKRETATLKCYPIPRHDTVYWYQQGPGQDPQFLISFYEKMQSDKGSIPDRFSAQQFSDYHSELNMSSLELGDSALYFCASSSDLTVPYGYTFGSGTRLTVV.

The rearrangement joins TRBV5-1 to TRBJ2-7; TRBD2 aligns across 8 bases. The V gene end was trimmed by 0 bases and the J gene end by 5 bases; junction bases not matched to a gene: 7. CDR3 length: 15 amino acids. CDR1 SGHRS and CDR2 YFSETQ come from the germline V gene. DNA for the CDR3: TGCGCCAGCAGCTTGGCCGGGAGGGCAACCGACGAGCAGTACTTC. Translated: CASSLAGRATDEQYF.

The J gene is TRBJ2-6, the V gene TRBV27; TRBD2 matches 7 bases. The germline gives CDR1 MNHEY, CDR2 SMNVEV (reference sequence). With V trimmed by 7 bases and J by 2 bases, 5 bases remained unmatched. The CDR3 spans 15 residues. CDR3 residues: CASTGGGAGANVLTF. In nucleotides, the CDR3 is TGTGCCAGCACCGGGGGAGGGGCTGGGGCCAACGTCCTGACTTTC.